The rows below give T cell receptor beta chains drawn from one sample of a study of cytomegalovirus exposure and HLA in healthy donors. Sequencing used immunoSEQ multiplex PCR; TCRdb keeps in-frame clones, though not all of them. Here the sample spans approximately 160,000 clones, under 70% being singletons. Sample: PBMCs. Receptors were obtained from a woman in her thirties or forties in good health and CMV-seropositive. The CDR3 runs from the conserved cysteine through the conserved F or W. Each record gives: clone size, D gene, J gene, V gene, CDR3 DNA, CDR3 protein. D genes are given only for firm matches. The size field is filled for only some rows; it gives once, few, many or a size class.

size: .; D: .; J: TRBJ1-1; V: TRBV6-6; DNA: TGTGCCAGCAGTTACGCAGGGGAGGGCACTGAAGCTTTCTTT; CDR3: CASSYAGEGTEAFF
size: once; D: TRBD1; J: TRBJ1-1; V: TRBV28; DNA: TGTGCCAGCAGGCGCGCAGGGGGCGCGGGCACTGAAGCTTTCTTT; CDR3: CASRRAGGAGTEAFF
size: few; D: TRBD1; J: TRBJ1-1; V: TRBV18; DNA: TGTGCCAGCTCCCCTAGGGACAGCTTTGTCACTGAAGCTTTCTTT; CDR3: CASSPRDSFVTEAFF
size: .; D: .; J: TRBJ1-2; V: TRBV7-2; DNA: TGTGCCAGCAGCTTAGAATCCGGGGGCTATGGCTACACCTTC; CDR3: CASSLESGGYGYTF
size: .; D: .; J: TRBJ1-2; V: TRBV6-1; DNA: TGTGCCAGCAGTGTACAGAATAACTATGGCTACACCTTC; CDR3: CASSVQNNYGYTF
size: .; D: TRBD1; J: TRBJ1-3; V: TRBV6-1; DNA: TGTGCCAGCAGCGGCGACAGGGGGCCTGGAAACACCATATATTTT; CDR3: CASSGDRGPGNTIYF
size: .; D: TRBD1; J: TRBJ2-7; V: TRBV5-5; DNA: TGTGCCAGCAGCTTGGCCAACGGGACAGGGGGCTTCCACGAGCAGTACTTC; CDR3: CASSLANGTGGFHEQYF
size: few; D: .; J: TRBJ2-5; V: TRBV19; DNA: TGTGCCAGTAGTACCCCTCGACAGTCCCAAGAGACCCAGTACTTC; CDR3: CASSTPRQSQETQYF
size: few; D: TRBD1; J: TRBJ2-7; V: TRBV5-1; DNA: TGCGCCAGCAGCTTGGTCGGGACAGCCTACGAGCAGTACTTC; CDR3: CASSLVGTAYEQYF
size: .; D: TRBD1; J: TRBJ1-4; V: TRBV19; DNA: TGTGCCAGTAGTATCGACAGGGGGTCTGAAAAACTGTTTTTT; CDR3: CASSIDRGSEKLFF
size: .; D: .; J: TRBJ2-3; V: TRBV10-3; DNA: TGTGCCATCAGTATGGGGGCAGTGGCAGATACGCAGTATTTT; CDR3: CAISMGAVADTQYF
size: .; D: TRBD2; J: TRBJ2-7; V: TRBV9; DNA: TGTGCCAGCAGCGTAATGGGACTAGCGGACTACGAGCAGTACTTC; CDR3: CASSVMGLADYEQYF
size: .; D: .; J: TRBJ2-5; V: TRBV7-9; DNA: TGTGCCAGCAGCTCGCAGGAGGTCGGGACCCAGTACTTC; CDR3: CASSSQEVGTQYF
size: .; D: TRBD1; J: TRBJ1-2; V: TRBV6-1; DNA: TGTGCCAGCAGTGAAGCTCTATCATTCGGGGACAGGGCTGACTATGGCTACACCTTC; CDR3: CASSEALSFGDRADYGYTF
size: .; D: TRBD2; J: TRBJ2-3; V: TRBV4-3; DNA: TGCGCCAGCAGCCAAGTAGCGGGACCAGATACGCAGTATTTT; CDR3: CASSQVAGPDTQYF
size: .; D: .; J: TRBJ2-7; V: TRBV7-9; DNA: TGTGCCACGGGTGCGGGGAGAGGCGAGCAGTACTTC; CDR3: CATGAGRGEQYF
size: few; D: TRBD1; J: TRBJ2-7; V: TRBV18; DNA: TGTGCCAGCTCACCCGGACAGGGGTCCTACGAGCAGTACTTC; CDR3: CASSPGQGSYEQYF
size: .; D: TRBD1; J: TRBJ1-2; V: TRBV2; DNA: TGTGCCAGCCTACCCGACAGGGCAGCTAACTATGGCTACACCTTC; CDR3: CASLPDRAANYGYTF
size: .; D: .; J: TRBJ2-7; V: TRBV10-2; DNA: TGCGCCAGCAGCCTCGGGGGCTACGAGCAGTACTTC; CDR3: CASSLGGYEQYF
size: .; D: .; J: TRBJ1-4; V: TRBV12-5; DNA: TGTGCTAGTGGTTTGCGGGGGGCTGAAAAACTGTTTTTT; CDR3: CASGLRGAEKLFF
size: .; D: TRBD2; J: TRBJ2-5; V: TRBV5-4; DNA: TGTGCCAGCAGCCCGGGACTAGCGGGGGGTTTTGAGACCCAGTACTTC; CDR3: CASSPGLAGGFETQYF
size: few; D: .; J: TRBJ1-1; V: TRBV18; DNA: TGTGCCAGCTCACCACCGGGCGGGGGGACTGAAGCTTTCTTT; CDR3: CASSPPGGGTEAFF
size: .; D: .; J: TRBJ2-1; V: TRBV7-3; DNA: TGTGCCAGCAGCTTAACTGGGCAGGGCTCCTACAATGAGCAGTTCTTC; CDR3: CASSLTGQGSYNEQFF
size: .; D: TRBD2; J: TRBJ2-7; V: TRBV7-3; DNA: TGTGCCAGCAGCCGGCGGACTAGCGTCAGCTCCTACGAGCAGTACTTC; CDR3: CASSRRTSVSSYEQYF
size: .; D: .; J: TRBJ1-1; V: TRBV7-2; DNA: TGTGCCAGCAGCTTAGCCCGGGGTTACGGCGGGATCACTGAAGCTTTCTTT; CDR3: CASSLARGYGGITEAFF
size: .; D: .; J: TRBJ2-7; V: TRBV5-3; DNA: TGTGCCAGACCGAGGAGCGAGCAGTACTTC; CDR3: CARPRSEQYF
size: .; D: TRBD2; J: TRBJ2-5; V: TRBV5-1; DNA: TGCGCCAGCAGTGAAGCGGGGGGGCGAGAGACCCAGTACTTC; CDR3: CASSEAGGRETQYF
size: few; D: .; J: TRBJ1-1; V: TRBV21-1; DNA: TGTGCCAGCAGCAAAGGTCAAACTTTCTTT; CDR3: CASSKGQTFF
size: .; D: .; J: TRBJ1-1; V: TRBV19; DNA: TGTGCCAGTACTAAACCACAGGGAGGGGCTTTCTTT; CDR3: CASTKPQGGAFF
size: few; D: .; J: TRBJ2-7; V: TRBV21-1; DNA: TGTGCCAGCAGCAAAGCGAGGGAGGTGTCCTTAAGCTCCTACGAGCAGTACTTC; CDR3: CASSKAREVSLSSYEQYF
size: .; D: TRBD2; J: TRBJ2-3; V: TRBV5-1; DNA: TGCGCCAGCAGCTTGGGGACTAGCGGGCCTAGCACAGATACGCAGTATTTT; CDR3: CASSLGTSGPSTDTQYF
size: .; D: TRBD1; J: TRBJ2-3; V: TRBV9; DNA: TGTGCCAGCAGCGGATCCCGACAGGGGGTATCGGATACGCAGTATTTT; CDR3: CASSGSRQGVSDTQYF
size: .; D: TRBD1; J: TRBJ1-3; V: TRBV7-2; DNA: TGTGCCAGCAGCTTGCTCACAGGGGGTGGAAACACCATATATTTT; CDR3: CASSLLTGGGNTIYF
size: .; D: .; J: TRBJ2-2; V: TRBV5-4; DNA: TGTGCCAGCAGCCTGGCCGGAACTAGAGGGGAGGAGGAGCTGTTTTTT; CDR3: CASSLAGTRGEEELFF
size: .; D: TRBD2; J: TRBJ2-7; V: TRBV4-3; DNA: TGCGCCAGCAGCCAGAACGCGGGGGGGCGCGAGCAGTACTTC; CDR3: CASSQNAGGREQYF
size: .; D: TRBD2; J: TRBJ2-3; V: TRBV4-3; DNA: TGCGCCAGCAGCCAAGATAGCGGGGGGGCCATCACAGATACGCAGTATTTT; CDR3: CASSQDSGGAITDTQYF
size: .; D: TRBD2; J: TRBJ2-7; V: TRBV5-1; DNA: TGCGCCAGCAGCTCGGGGGGGACTAGAGTCAACTATGAGCAGTACTTC; CDR3: CASSSGGTRVNYEQYF
size: few; D: .; J: TRBJ2-5; V: TRBV9; DNA: TGTGCCAGCAGCCTACCGGGGGTTGTAGAGACCCAGTACTTC; CDR3: CASSLPGVVETQYF
size: .; D: TRBD1; J: TRBJ1-2; V: TRBV6-5; DNA: TGTGCCAGCAGTTCGCCAGGGGGTATCAACTATGGCTACACCTTC; CDR3: CASSSPGGINYGYTF
size: .; D: .; J: TRBJ2-7; V: TRBV5-4; DNA: TGTGCCAGCAGCTTGTTGGGCAGGGAAAGGTCCGAGCAGTACTTC; CDR3: CASSLLGRERSEQYF
size: few; D: .; J: TRBJ2-7; V: TRBV28; DNA: TGTGCCAGCAGAACTCGGACAGCGCCGCAGTACTTC; CDR3: CASRTRTAPQYF